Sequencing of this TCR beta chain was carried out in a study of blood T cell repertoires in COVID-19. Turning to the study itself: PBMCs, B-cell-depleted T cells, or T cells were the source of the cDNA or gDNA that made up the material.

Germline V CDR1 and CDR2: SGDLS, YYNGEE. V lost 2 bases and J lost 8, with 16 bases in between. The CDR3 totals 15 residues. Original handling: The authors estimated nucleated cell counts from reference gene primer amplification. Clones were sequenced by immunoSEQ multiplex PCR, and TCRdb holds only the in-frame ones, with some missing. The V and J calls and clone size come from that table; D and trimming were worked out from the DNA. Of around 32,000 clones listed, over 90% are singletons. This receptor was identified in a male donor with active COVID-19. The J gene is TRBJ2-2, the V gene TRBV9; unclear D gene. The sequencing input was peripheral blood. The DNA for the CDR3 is TGTGCCAGCAGCGTCTCTGATAGGAGTTCTGGGGAGCTGTTTTTT. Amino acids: CASSVSDRSSGELFF.